This is a list of T cell receptor beta chains from one sample in a study of beta chain features in type 1 diabetes. Method: immunoSEQ multiplex PCR; TCRdb's copy keeps in-frame clones and lacks some. The table records 970,000 or so clones, roughly a sixth of them present only once. The sequenced material came from naive CD4+ T cells from blood. The receptors shown here come from a woman aged 18-29 years in good health. The CDR3 runs from the conserved cysteine through the conserved F or W. The D gene is left open where the match is weak. Size tells how often a clone was seen (once, few, many) or the class of an expanded clone, and some rows leave it out.

v_gene	j_gene	abundance	d_gene	CDR3aa	CDR3nt
TRBV7-9	TRBJ2-3	few	-	CASSPRISTDTQYF	TGTGCCAGCAGCCCCCGAATCAGCACAGATACGCAGTATTTT
TRBV28	TRBJ1-1	-	-	CASSLDALNTEAFF	TGTGCCAGCAGTTTGGACGCCCTGAACACTGAAGCTTTCTTT
TRBV28	TRBJ1-1	few	TRBD1	CASSGTASAFF	TGTGCCAGCAGCGGGACAGCTAGTGCTTTCTTT
TRBV6-1	TRBJ1-5	few	TRBD1	CASDRDHQPQHF	TGTGCCAGCGACAGGGATCATCAGCCCCAGCATTTT
TRBV4-3	TRBJ2-7	-	-	CASSQDRLNLPNEQYF	TGCGCCAGCAGCCAAGATCGACTAAACCTCCCCAACGAGCAGTACTTC
TRBV9	TRBJ2-3	-	-	CASSVGHDSETDTQYF	TGTGCCAGCAGCGTAGGACACGACTCCGAAACAGATACGCAGTATTTT
TRBV5-1	TRBJ2-1	few	-	CASSGHNEQFF	TGCGCCAGCAGCGGTCACAATGAGCAGTTCTTC
TRBV2	TRBJ2-5	-	TRBD2	CASSWGGSETQYF	TGTGCCAGCAGCTGGGGGGGGAGCGAGACCCAGTACTTC
TRBV6-5	TRBJ2-3	-	-	CASSYSRPSDTQYF	TGTGCCAGCAGTTACTCGAGGCCTTCTGATACGCAGTATTTT
TRBV10-3	TRBJ1-6	-	TRBD1	CAIGQGGLSPLHF	TGTGCCATAGGACAGGGAGGTTTGTCACCCCTCCACTTT
TRBV4-3	TRBJ1-5	few	-	CASSQDSAQPQHF	TGCGCCAGCAGCCAAGATTCCGCTCAGCCCCAGCATTTT
TRBV7-9	TRBJ1-1	-	-	CASSLNPTGNTEAFF	TGTGCCAGCAGCCTTAATCCGACAGGAAACACTGAAGCTTTCTTT
TRBV6-6	TRBJ2-1	once	TRBD2	CASSRLAGDYEQFF	TGTGCCAGCAGTAGACTAGCGGGAGACTATGAGCAGTTCTTC
TRBV7-8	TRBJ2-7	few	TRBD2	CASSMRLAGTDEQYF	TGTGCCAGCAGCATGAGACTAGCGGGGACCGACGAGCAGTACTTC
TRBV4-3	TRBJ2-7	-	TRBD2	CASSHTGTSGSYEQYF	TGCGCCAGCAGCCATACCGGGACTAGCGGGAGTTACGAGCAGTACTTC
TRBV7-9	TRBJ1-1	few	-	CASSFQTGMNTEAFF	TGTGCCAGCAGCTTCCAGACAGGTATGAACACTGAAGCTTTCTTT
TRBV27	TRBJ1-1	-	-	CASSLSPVLNTEAFF	TGTGCCAGCAGTTTATCCCCCGTACTGAACACTGAAGCTTTCTTT
TRBV19	TRBJ2-6	few	-	CASNPIASGANVLTF	TGTGCCAGTAACCCCATTGCCTCTGGGGCCAACGTCCTGACTTTC
TRBV28	TRBJ1-2	few	-	CASSFHRGYTF	TGTGCCAGCAGTTTCCATCGGGGCTACACCTTC
TRBV7-9	TRBJ2-2	-	-	CASTSRGGQSFSLTGELFF	TGTGCCAGCACATCGAGGGGCGGACAAAGTTTCTCGCTAACCGGGGAGCTGTTTTTT
TRBV4-3	TRBJ2-7	-	-	CASSQVRSPETYEQYF	TGCGCCAGCAGCCAAGTTAGGTCACCTGAGACCTACGAGCAGTACTTC
TRBV27	TRBJ2-1	few	TRBD2	CASSSPSGSVDEQFF	TGTGCCAGCAGTTCCCCTAGCGGGAGTGTCGATGAGCAGTTCTTC
TRBV7-2	TRBJ2-3	few	TRBD2	CASASNGGSAVDTQYF	TGTGCCAGCGCCTCTAACGGCGGGAGCGCCGTAGATACGCAGTATTTT
TRBV20-1	TRBJ2-1	-	TRBD2	CSTLSSGMSLF	TGCAGTACTCTGAGTAGCGGGATGTCACTCTTC
TRBV5-4	TRBJ2-1	few	-	CASSLVDNEQFF	TGTGCCAGCAGCTTGGTGGACAATGAGCAGTTCTTC